These 8 T cell receptor beta chains came from one sample sequenced in a study of blood T cell repertoires in COVID-19. The protocol was immunoSEQ multiplex PCR, while the TCRdb copy is restricted to in-frame clones and leaves out a portion. In the table there are some 300,000 clones, roughly 86% of which are singletons. Sequencing input: PBMCs or T cells enriched from blood (not recorded which). These receptors all come from a woman in her twenties or thirties who had recovered from COVID-19.

The V call is TRBV4-2, the J call TRBJ1-5, with 8 bases matching TRBD1. V lost 0 bases and J lost 6; bases outside the gene matches: 7. Germline V lookup: CDR1 LGHNA, CDR2 YNFKEQ. This CDR3 contains 16 residues. The CDR3 is CASSQEGTGGSQPQHF. CDR3 DNA sequence: TGTGCCAGCAGCCAAGAGGGAACAGGGGGAAGTCAGCCCCAGCATTTT.

The gene calls are TRBV29-1 and TRBJ2-2, with 8 bases that match TRBD1. This CDR3 has 15 residues. Germline CDR1 is SQVTM and CDR2 is ANQGSEA. With 6 bases clipped from V and 3 bases from J, the junction kept 9 bases outside the gene matches. CDR3 nucleotides: TGCAGCGTACGATTGGACAGGGCTTACACCGGGGAGCTGTTTTTT. Protein sequence: CSVRLDRAYTGELFF.

The chain joins TRBV5-6 to TRBJ2-1; 7 bases fit TRBD2. This CDR3 region has 15 residues. Germline V CDR1 and CDR2: SGHDT, YYEEEE. With V trimmed by 4 bases and J by 3 bases, 7 bases remained unmatched. The DNA of the CDR3 is TGTGCCAGCAGCCCTTGGTCGGGAGGCTACAATGAGCAGTTCTTC. This sequence encodes CASSPWSGGYNEQFF.

The chain couples TRBV18 to TRBJ1-1; TRBD1 matches at 7 bases. J lost 7 bases, V lost 2 bases, and 4 bases had no gene match. The CDR3 has 13 amino acids. Germline CDR1 reads KGHSH; CDR2 reads LQKENI. CDR3 sequence reads: CASSPNRDSEAFF. CDR3 coding DNA: TGTGCCAGCTCACCAAACCGGGACAGTGAAGCTTTCTTT.

The chain carries TRBV28 and TRBJ2-2; perhaps TRBD1 as D (5 bases). Between the trimmed V and J ends, which lost 6 bases and 14 bases, there was a span of 22 bases. Per the germline V gene, CDR1 is MDHEN and CDR2 is SYDVKM. This CDR3 spans 14 amino acids. The CDR3 region is CASSLYRGIRSLFF. The CDR3 nucleotides are TGTGCCAGCAGCCTTTATAGGGGCATCAGGTCACTGTTTTTT.

The chain combines TRBV13 with TRBJ1-3; 8 bases agree with TRBD1. The V segment lost 1 base and the J segment 3 bases; nucleotides outside the gene matches: 8. Germline CDR1 PRHDT, CDR2 FYEKMQ (reference sequence). The CDR3 runs 17 residues. The CDR3 nucleotides are TGTGCCAGCAGCTTAGCAACCGGGACAGGCTATGGAAACACCATATATTTT. As protein: CASSLATGTGYGNTIYF.

The table lists this clone with a few counts. V and J are TRBV4-1 and TRBJ2-1; TRBD2 agrees at 14 bases. The trim removed 1 base at V and 8 bases at J, leaving 4 bases unmatched. Germline loops: CDR1 MGHRA, CDR2 YSYEKL. The CDR3 length is 16 residues. DNA of the CDR3: TGCGCCAGCAGCCAAGTTGGGACTAGCGGGAGCTATGAGCAGTTCTTC. Amino acid sequence: CASSQVGTSGSYEQFF.

CDR3 nucleotide sequence: TGTGCCAGTAGTAAACTAGCGGACACCGGGGAGCTGTTTTTT. Amino acids: CASSKLADTGELFF. The chain combines TRBV19 with TRBJ2-2; 8 bases are a match to TRBD2. This CDR3 comprises 14 residues. The V and J ends lost 4 bases and 3 bases, in that order; junction bases with no gene match: 1. Looked up from germline, CDR1 is LNHDA and CDR2 is SQIVND (reference sequence).